The clone carrying this T cell receptor beta chain was detected a few times. The data belong to a study of blood T cell repertoires in COVID-19. Across the whole study: Sites across the United States, Italy and Spain contributed samples from acute and convalescent COVID-19. PBMCs, B-cell-depleted T cells, or T cells provided the cDNA or gDNA that made up the material.

Per the study methods: From reference gene primer amplification, estimates of nucleated cell counts were derived. The data were produced by immunoSEQ multiplex PCR, yet TCRdb's version contains in-frame clones alone and is incomplete. The V and J calls and the clone size are those of that table, but D and trimming were determined from the DNA. The sample includes more than 45,000 clones, 83% of them seen just once. This TCR came from a man aged 35 to 55 with acute or convalescent COVID-19. Sequencing was done on a sample of peripheral blood.

The chain's CDR3 is CASSQGVRTGVDQETQYF. Here the CDR3 DNA reads TGTGCCAGCAGCCAAGGCGTCCGGACAGGGGTCGACCAAGAGACCCAGTACTTC. V gene TRBV21-1 combines with J gene TRBJ2-5; no DNA check was done on the table's D call, TRBD1. TRBV21-1 is annotated as a pseudogene. The CDR3 extends over 18 amino acids.